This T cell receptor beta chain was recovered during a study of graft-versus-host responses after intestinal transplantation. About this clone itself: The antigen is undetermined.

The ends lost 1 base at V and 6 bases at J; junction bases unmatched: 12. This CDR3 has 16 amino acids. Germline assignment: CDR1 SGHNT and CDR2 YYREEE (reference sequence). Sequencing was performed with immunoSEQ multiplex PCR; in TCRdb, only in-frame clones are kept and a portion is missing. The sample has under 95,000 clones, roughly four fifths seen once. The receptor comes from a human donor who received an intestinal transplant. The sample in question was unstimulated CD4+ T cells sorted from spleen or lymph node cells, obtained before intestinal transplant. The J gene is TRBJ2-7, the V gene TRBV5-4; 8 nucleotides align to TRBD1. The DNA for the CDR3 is TGTGCCAGCAGCTTGCGTTCTCAGGGGGCTTCGGCCGAGCAGTACTTC. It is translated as CASSLRSQGASAEQYF. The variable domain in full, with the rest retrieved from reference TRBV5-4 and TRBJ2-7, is ETGVTQSPTHLIKTRGQQVTLRCSSQSGHNTVSWYQQALGQGPQFIFQYYREEENGRGNFPPRFSGLQFPNYSSELNVNALELDDSALYLCASSLRSQGASAEQYFGPGTRLTVT.